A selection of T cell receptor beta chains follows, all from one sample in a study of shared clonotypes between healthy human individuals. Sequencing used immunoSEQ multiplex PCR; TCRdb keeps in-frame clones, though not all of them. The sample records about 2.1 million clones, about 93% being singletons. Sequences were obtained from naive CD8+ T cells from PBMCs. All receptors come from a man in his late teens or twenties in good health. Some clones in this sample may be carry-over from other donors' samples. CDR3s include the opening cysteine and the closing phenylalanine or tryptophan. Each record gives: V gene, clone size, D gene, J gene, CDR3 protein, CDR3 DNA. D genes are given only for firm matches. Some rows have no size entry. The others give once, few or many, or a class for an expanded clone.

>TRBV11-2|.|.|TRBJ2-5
CASGGLSQYF
TGTGCCAGCGGGGGGCTTTCCCAGTACTTC
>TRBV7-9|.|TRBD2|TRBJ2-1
CASRHAGTRLEQFF
TGTGCCAGCAGACACGCCGGGACTAGGCTTGAGCAGTTCTTC
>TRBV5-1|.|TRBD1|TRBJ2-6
CASSSPDRLRTGANVLTF
TGCGCCAGCAGCTCTCCGGACAGGCTTCGGACTGGGGCCAACGTCCTGACTTTC
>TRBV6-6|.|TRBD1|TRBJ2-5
CASSYPSGQGDETQYF
TGTGCCAGCAGTTACCCCTCAGGACAGGGGGACGAGACCCAGTACTTC
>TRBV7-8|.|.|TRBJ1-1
CASSFDGQMNTEAFF
TGTGCCAGCAGCTTTGATGGACAGATGAACACTGAAGCTTTCTTT
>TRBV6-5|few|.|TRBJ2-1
CASTITGGDEQFF
TGTGCCAGCACCATCACTGGGGGTGATGAGCAGTTCTTC
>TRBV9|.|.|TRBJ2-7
CASSRDPITGYGEQYF
TGTGCCAGCAGCCGAGACCCAATCACAGGGTATGGCGAGCAGTACTTC
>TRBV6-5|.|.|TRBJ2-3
CASSSTGTSTDTQYF
TGTGCCAGCAGTTCAACCGGGACTAGCACAGATACGCAGTATTTT
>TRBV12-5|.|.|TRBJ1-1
CASRGGPLNTEAFF
TGTGCTAGTCGGGGGGGACCTTTGAACACTGAAGCTTTCTTT
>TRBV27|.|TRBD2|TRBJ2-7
CASSLTLVGTSGYEQYF
TGTGCCAGCAGTTTAACACTTGTGGGGACTAGTGGGTACGAGCAGTACTTC
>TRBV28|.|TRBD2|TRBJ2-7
CATRPAGGPYEQYF
TGTGCCACCCGACCGGCGGGGGGACCCTACGAGCAGTACTTC
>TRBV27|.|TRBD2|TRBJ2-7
CASSLVGGSNEQYF
TGTGCCAGCAGTTTAGTGGGAGGGTCCAACGAGCAGTACTTC
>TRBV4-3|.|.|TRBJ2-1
CASSQGPADLSYNEQFF
TGCGCCAGCAGCCAAGGACCAGCGGATCTTTCCTACAATGAGCAGTTCTTC
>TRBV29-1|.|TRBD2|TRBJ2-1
CSVEVLAGSYNEQFF
TGCAGCGTTGAAGTACTAGCGGGTTCCTACAATGAGCAGTTCTTC
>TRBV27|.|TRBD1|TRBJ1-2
CASRIGTGEYGYTF
TGTGCCAGCCGAATCGGGACAGGGGAGTATGGCTACACCTTC
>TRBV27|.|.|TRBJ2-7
CASSPTGKGHEQYF
TGTGCCAGCAGTCCAACCGGGAAGGGCCACGAGCAGTACTTC
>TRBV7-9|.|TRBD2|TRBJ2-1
CASSFRLAGGNEQFF
TGTGCCAGCAGCTTCCGCTTAGCGGGAGGGAATGAGCAGTTCTTC
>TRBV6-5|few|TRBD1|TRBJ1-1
CASSYARQGTEAFF
TGTGCCAGCAGTTACGCGCGACAGGGAACTGAAGCTTTCTTT
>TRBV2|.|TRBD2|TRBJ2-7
CASSVSGLAGYEQYF
TGTGCCAGCAGTGTATCAGGACTAGCGGGCTACGAGCAGTACTTC
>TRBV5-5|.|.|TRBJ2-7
CASSSSSAPSYEQYF
TGTGCCAGCAGCTCTTCGTCGGCGCCCTCCTACGAGCAGTACTTC
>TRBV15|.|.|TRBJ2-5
CATSRDLASQETQYF
TGTGCCACCAGCAGAGATCTGGCTAGCCAAGAGACCCAGTACTTC
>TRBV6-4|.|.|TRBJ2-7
CASSRGAGDEQYF
TGTGCCAGCAGTCGGGGGGCTGGGGACGAGCAGTACTTC
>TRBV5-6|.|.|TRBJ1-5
CASSLAGFKPQHF
TGTGCCAGCAGCTTGGCCGGATTTAAGCCCCAGCATTTT
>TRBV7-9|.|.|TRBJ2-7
CASSPDRVEQYF
TGTGCCAGCAGCCCCGATAGAGTCGAGCAGTACTTC
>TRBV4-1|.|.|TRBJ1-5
CASSQGKGSGQPQHF
TGCGCCAGCAGCCAAGGTAAAGGGTCGGGACAGCCCCAGCATTTT
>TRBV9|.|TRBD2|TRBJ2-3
CASSKAPSGGGRGTDTQYF
TGTGCCAGCAGCAAAGCCCCTAGCGGGGGGGGTAGGGGCACAGATACGCAGTATTTT
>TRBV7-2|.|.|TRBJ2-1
CASSVGQILYNEQFF
TGTGCCAGCAGCGTCGGACAGATTCTATACAATGAGCAGTTCTTC
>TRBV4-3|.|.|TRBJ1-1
CASSQEVVGSDTEAFF
TGCGCCAGCAGCCAAGAGGTGGTGGGCTCGGACACTGAAGCTTTCTTT
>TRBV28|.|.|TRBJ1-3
CASTTGSGNTIYF
TGTGCCAGCACCACAGGGTCCGGAAACACCATATATTTT
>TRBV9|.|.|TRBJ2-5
CASSVGDSGRAQYF
TGTGCCAGCAGCGTAGGCGATAGTGGTAGAGCCCAGTACTTC
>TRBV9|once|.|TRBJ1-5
CASSVGGGSQPQHF
TGTGCCAGCAGCGTAGGGGGCGGGAGTCAGCCCCAGCATTTT
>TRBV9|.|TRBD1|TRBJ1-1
CASSPSGGGVTEAFF
TGTGCCAGCAGCCCATCGGGAGGGGGCGTCACTGAAGCTTTCTTT
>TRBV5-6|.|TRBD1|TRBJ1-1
CATNPSGGAAEAFF
TGTGCCACCAATCCCTCAGGGGGGGCCGCTGAAGCTTTCTTT
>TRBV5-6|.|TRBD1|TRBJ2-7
CASSLTGGWYEQYF
TGTGCCAGCAGCTTGACAGGGGGTTGGTACGAGCAGTACTTC